A single sample is the source of the 9 T cell receptor beta chains below, sequenced in a study of blood T cell repertoires in COVID-19. Clones were sequenced by immunoSEQ multiplex PCR, and TCRdb holds only the in-frame ones, with some missing. This table holds 95,000 to 100,000 clones, 85% found once. Material for sequencing was peripheral blood. These receptors all come from a woman in her sixties or seventies with active or convalescent COVID-19.

The CDR3 DNA sequence: TGTGCCAGCAGTTTACGGGACAGGGAAGCTTTCTTT. Protein product: CASSLRDREAFF. The chain has TRBV12-3 or TRBV12-4 and TRBJ1-1; 8 bases line up with TRBD1. The ends lost 2 bases at V and 8 bases at J; junction bases unmatched: 1. The CDR3 is 12 residues long.

The CDR3: CASSLGLKGEKLFF. DNA for the CDR3: TGTGCCAGCAGCTTAGGGCTTAAGGGGGAAAAACTGTTTTTT. The V and J genes are TRBV7-2 and TRBJ1-4; D may be TRBD1 (5 bases). Germline CDR1 and CDR2: SGHTA and FQGNSA. V lost 1 base and J lost 8, with 11 bases in between. The CDR3 runs to 14 residues.

The chain couples TRBV28 to TRBJ1-2; 8 positions match TRBD1. This CDR3 contains 13 residues. CDR1 is MDHEN and CDR2 is SYDVKM in the germline V gene. Trimming at V came to 4 bases and at J to 6 bases, leaving 4 bases not matched to a gene. The CDR3 loop reads CASSSQGDDGYTF. In DNA, the CDR3 is TGTGCCAGCAGTTCACAGGGGGATGATGGCTACACCTTC.

The chain carries TRBV4-2 and TRBJ2-3; TRBD2 aligns across 9 bases. There are 18 residues in the CDR3. Trimming took 0 bases from V and 6 from J; bases not matched to a gene: 13. Germline V CDR1 and CDR2: LGHNA, YNFKEQ. CDR3 in DNA: TGTGCCAGCAGCCAAGAAGTGGGTAGCGGGAGATCTACGGATACGCAGTATTTT. Protein sequence: CASSQEVGSGRSTDTQYF.

This chain uses TRBV9 with TRBJ2-1, with a tentative D call TRBD2 (7 bases). The germline gives CDR1 SGDLS, CDR2 YYNGEE. The CDR3 is 15 residues long. V shed 0 bases and J shed 9 bases, with 16 bases lying between them. CDR3 sequence: CASSVVGREGGEQFF. Written as DNA, the CDR3 is TGTGCCAGCAGCGTAGTGGGCAGGGAGGGGGGTGAGCAGTTCTTC. Variable domain in full (rest from reference TRBV9 and TRBJ2-1): DSGVTQTPKHLITATGQRVTLRCSPRSGDLSVYWYQQSLDQGLQFLIQYYNGEERAKGNILERFSAQQFPDLHSELNLSSLELGDSALYFCASSVVGREGGEQFFGPGTRLTVL.

This chain joins TRBV7-9 and TRBJ2-7; D is ambiguous. V gave up 4 bases and J gave up 4 bases, with 8 bases separating them. Germline V CDR1 and CDR2: SEHNR, FQNEAQ (reference sequence). The CDR3 runs to 12 residues. CDR3 DNA: TGTGCCAGCAGCTCCCAGAAATACGAGCAGTACTTC. It translates to CASSSQKYEQYF.

This clone was counted between two and nine times. The chain joins TRBV18 to TRBJ2-7; D is perhaps TRBD1 (6 bases). This CDR3 contains 12 residues. Trimming stripped 10 bases from V and 2 bases from J, with 12 bases between. CDR1 is KGHSH and CDR2 is LQKENI in the germline V gene. Here the CDR3 reads CATGQTAYEQYF. The CDR3 nucleotides are TGTGCCACCGGACAGACAGCCTACGAGCAGTACTTC.

The chain employs TRBV5-8 and TRBJ2-5; TRBD1 aligns across 8 bases. The CDR3 is made up of 16 amino acids. CDR1 and CDR2 (germline): SGHTS, YDEGEE. After removal of 4 bases from V and 5 bases from J, the junction contained 13 bases not matched to a gene. The CDR3 loop reads CASSAQAGGVGETQYF. The CDR3 coding sequence is TGTGCCAGCAGCGCTCAGGCAGGGGGCGTTGGGGAGACCCAGTACTTC.

This chain joins TRBV5-4 and TRBJ2-7; 7 positions match TRBD1. This CDR3 has 14 amino acids. The germline gives CDR1 SGHNT, CDR2 YYREEE (reference sequence). Losses at the gene ends were 4 bases for V and 4 bases for J; bases not matched to a gene: 8. CDR3 region: CASSPPGQNYEQYF. The CDR3 DNA reads as TGTGCCAGCAGCCCCCCGGGACAGAATTACGAGCAGTACTTC.